What follows are 28 T cell receptor beta chains derived from one specimen sequenced in a study of monozygotic twins with inflammatory bowel disease. TCRdb re-called the 5' RACE reads and gives one entry per CDR3 protein, without DNA. The sample includes fewer than 550,000 distinct CDR3 sequences. The sequenced sample was blood. These TCRs come from a human donor with ulcerative colitis or Crohn's disease, or a healthy co-twin of an affected twin (not recorded which).

This CDR3 is CASGPGLAGAYQETQYF. V and J are TRBV12-5 and TRBJ2-5; TCRdb indicates TRBD2, and absent DNA this call remains unverified. The length of the CDR3 is 17 residues. In germline, CDR1 is LGHNT, CDR2 FRNRAP.

The rearrangement links TRBV24-1 to TRBJ2-3; TCRdb calls TRBD2, which cannot be checked without DNA. Germline lookup yields CDR1 KGHDR and CDR2 SFDVKD. The CDR3 sequence is 14 residues long. The CDR3 sequence: CATSEAAPPDTQYF.

The genes are TRBV6-1 and TRBJ1-2; TCRdb's D call, TRBD1, is unchecked because there is no DNA. The length of the CDR3 is 14 residues. From germline, CDR1 is MNHNS and CDR2 SASEGT. CDR3 region: CASSQDTTNYGYTF.

The V call is TRBV3-1, the J call TRBJ2-2; TCRdb lists TRBD2, though no DNA is available to test this call. The CDR3 extends over 15 amino acids. CDR1 and CDR2 (germline): LGHDT, YNNKEL (reference sequence). CDR3: CASSQRLAITGELFF.

V and J are TRBV20-1 and TRBJ2-5; TCRdb designates TRBD1, a call that cannot be tested without DNA. CDR1 and CDR2 from the germline V gene are DFQATT and SNEGSKA (reference sequence). The CDR3 loop spans 12 amino acids. The CDR3 sequence is CSAKGRGETQYF.

The chain uses TRBV28 and TRBJ2-7; the D call from TCRdb, TRBD1, cannot be confirmed without DNA. Per the germline V gene, CDR1 is MDHEN and CDR2 is SYDVKM. This CDR3 has 14 amino acids. CDR3 sequence reads: CASKPGQGGREQYF.

The V and J genes are TRBV12-3 or TRBV12-4 and TRBJ1-6. There are 13 residues in the CDR3. CDR3 region: CASSLGTSGPLHF.

The V call is TRBV28, the J call TRBJ1-3. This CDR3 region has 16 residues. CDR1 MDHEN and CDR2 SYDVKM come from the germline V gene. The CDR3 is CASSPSTGSSGNTIYF.

The chain uses TRBV7-8 and TRBJ2-5; TCRdb returns TRBD1, unconfirmable since there is no DNA. The CDR3 has 16 amino acids. Per germline, CDR1 SGHVS and CDR2 FQNEAQ. The CDR3 loop is CASSLGSLRGTETQYF.

The J gene is TRBJ1-2, the V gene TRBV11-2; TCRdb designates TRBD1, a call that cannot be tested without DNA. CDR3 length: 16 residues. Per the germline V gene, CDR1 is SGHAT and CDR2 is FQNNGV. CDR3 amino acids: CASSLGTGPGRYGYTF.

The chain recombines TRBV5-6 with TRBJ2-3; without DNA, the TCRdb call of TRBD1 cannot be checked. Germline V gives CDR1 SGHDT, CDR2 YYEEEE. The CDR3 has 15 residues. The CDR3 is CASSLDGGATDTQYF.

The V call is TRBV27, the J call TRBJ1-4; the TCRdb D gene call, TRBD1, has no DNA to confirm it. This CDR3 spans 14 amino acids. The germline CDR1 and CDR2 sequences are MNHEY and SMNVEV (reference sequence). CDR3 region: CASSLSWDTEKLFF.

V is TRBV20-1 and J is TRBJ1-6; the D gene TCRdb calls, TRBD1, cannot be checked with no DNA. The length of the CDR3 is 15 residues. Germline V gives CDR1 DFQATT, CDR2 SNEGSKA (reference sequence). This chain's CDR3 is CSASLGGGYNSPLHF.

This chain connects TRBV20-1 to TRBJ2-6; without DNA, the TCRdb call of TRBD1 cannot be checked. Germline V gene data show CDR1 as DFQATT and CDR2 as SNEGSKA (reference sequence). CDR3 length: 15 residues. This chain's CDR3 is CSARDAGAGANVLTF.

The chain links TRBV25-1 to TRBJ1-1. The CDR3 runs 14 residues. The germline CDR1 and CDR2 sequences are MGHDK and SYGVNS. The CDR3 here is CASSKSVAGTEAFF.

V usage is TRBV20-1 and J usage is TRBJ2-2; TCRdb's assignment of TRBD1 cannot be checked, as there is no DNA. From germline, CDR1 is DFQATT and CDR2 SNEGSKA (reference sequence). The CDR3 runs to 15 residues. CDR3 sequence reads: CSARDPSGTSGELFF.

The genes are TRBV7-9 and TRBJ2-7; with no DNA, the TCRdb D assignment of TRBD1 cannot be verified. The CDR3 is 13 residues long. Germline V lookup: CDR1 SEHNR, CDR2 FQNEAQ (reference sequence). Here the CDR3 reads CASRETGGDEQYF.

The chain uses TRBV19 and TRBJ1-1. The CDR3 length is 12 residues. CDR1 and CDR2 (germline): LNHDA, SQIVND (reference sequence). The CDR3 protein is CASSPTTLGAFF.

The CDR3 sequence is CASSLLLGENTEAFF. The chain couples TRBV27 to TRBJ1-1; without DNA, the TCRdb call of TRBD1 cannot be checked. From germline, CDR1 is MNHEY and CDR2 SMNVEV (reference sequence). This CDR3 is 15 amino acids long.

The chain carries TRBV15 and TRBJ1-5. Germline assignment: CDR1 LNHNV and CDR2 YYDKDF (reference sequence). The CDR3 contains 12 residues. The CDR3 spells CATSRPQELQHF. Full variable domain (outside the CDR3, taken from reference TRBV15 and TRBJ1-5): DAMVIQNPRYQVTQFGKPVTLSCSQTLNHNVMYWYQQKSSQAPKLLFHYYDKDFNNEADTPDNFQSRRPNTSFCFLDIRSPGLGDTAMYLCATSRPQELQHFGDGTRLSIL.

The chain joins TRBV5-1 to TRBJ1-1; as DNA is missing, the TRBD1 call by TCRdb cannot be tested. Germline CDR1 is SGHRS and CDR2 is YFSETQ. The CDR3 sequence is 15 residues long. CDR3 region: CASSLRGAPGTEAFF.

The chain joins TRBV6-5 to TRBJ1-1. Germline loops: CDR1 MNHEY, CDR2 SVGAGI. The CDR3 loop spans 15 amino acids. This CDR3 is CASSYPTGMNTEAFF.

This chain links TRBV25-1 with TRBJ2-2; lacking DNA, the TRBD1 call made by TCRdb goes unchecked. From germline, CDR1 is MGHDK and CDR2 SYGVNS. The CDR3 has 14 residues. The CDR3 reads CASGGTGNTGELFF.

The chain carries TRBV24-1 and TRBJ2-1; no DNA is available, so the TRBD2 call from TCRdb remains unchecked. The length of the CDR3 is 16 residues. Germline CDR1 KGHDR, CDR2 SFDVKD. The CDR3 sequence: CATSVTSGKTYNEQFF.

The chain combines TRBV29-1 with TRBJ2-1. Germline loops: CDR1 SQVTM, CDR2 ANQGSEA. The CDR3 is 14 amino acids. The CDR3 sequence: CSVASGDSYNEQFF.

The genes are TRBV4-2 and TRBJ2-1; the D gene TCRdb calls, TRBD2, cannot be checked with no DNA. The CDR3 extends over 18 amino acids. The V gene's germline CDR1 is LGHNA and CDR2 YNFKEQ. The CDR3 reads CASSQGVSGMEIRNEQFF.

The J gene is TRBJ1-1, the V gene TRBV10-3; the TCRdb D gene call, TRBD1, has no DNA to confirm it. This CDR3 region has 15 residues. Germline values: CDR1 ENHRY, CDR2 SYGVKD. This CDR3 reads CAISSQGGGNTEAFF.

This chain links TRBV18 with TRBJ1-1. Germline CDR1 and CDR2: KGHSH and LQKENI. The CDR3 sequence is 12 residues long. CDR3 protein: CASSPKGTEAFF.